This T cell receptor (beta chain) is from a study of T cell responses to AZD1222 COVID-19 vaccine. Profiling relied on immunoSEQ multiplex PCR, and the TCRdb table lists in-frame clones only, not all of them. This sample carries about 130,000 clones, around 83% of them seen once, and the ten largest clones take approximately 12%. This clone was counted only a few times. The TCR was taken from an adult in good health. Sequencing used peripheral blood, obtained on day 0 of AZD1222 vaccination.

This CDR3 reads CASSIRQGAPNYGYTF. DNA for the CDR3: TGTGCCAGCAGCATAAGACAGGGGGCTCCGAACTATGGCTACACCTTC. This sequence joins TRBV7-9 and TRBJ1-2, with 10 bases aligning to TRBD1. The CDR3 has 16 amino acids. Trimming at V came to 5 bases and at J to 2 bases, leaving 8 bases not matched to a gene. CDR1 SEHNR and CDR2 FQNEAQ come from the germline V gene (reference sequence).